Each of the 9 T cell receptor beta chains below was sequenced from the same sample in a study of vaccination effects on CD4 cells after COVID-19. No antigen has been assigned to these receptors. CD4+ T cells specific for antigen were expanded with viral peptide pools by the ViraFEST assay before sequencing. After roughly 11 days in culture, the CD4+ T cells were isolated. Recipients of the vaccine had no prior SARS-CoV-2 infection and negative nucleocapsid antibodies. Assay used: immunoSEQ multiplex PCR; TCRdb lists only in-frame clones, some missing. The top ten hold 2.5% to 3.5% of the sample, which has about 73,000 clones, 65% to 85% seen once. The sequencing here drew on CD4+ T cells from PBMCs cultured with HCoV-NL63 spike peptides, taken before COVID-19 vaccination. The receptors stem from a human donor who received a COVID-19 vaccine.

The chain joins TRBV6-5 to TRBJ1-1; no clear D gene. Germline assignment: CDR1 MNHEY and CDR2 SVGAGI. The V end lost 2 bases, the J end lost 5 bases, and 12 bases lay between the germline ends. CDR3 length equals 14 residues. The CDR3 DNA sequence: TGTGCCAGCAGTTACGTGGAAAATGAAACTGAAGCTTTCTTT. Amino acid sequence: CASSYVENETEAFF.

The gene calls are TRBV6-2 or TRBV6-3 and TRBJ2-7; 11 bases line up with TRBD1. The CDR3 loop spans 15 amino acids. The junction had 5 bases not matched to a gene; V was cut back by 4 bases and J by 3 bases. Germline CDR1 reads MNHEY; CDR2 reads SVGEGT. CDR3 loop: CASSSGGTGGYEQYV. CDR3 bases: TGTGCCAGCAGTTCCGGGGGGACAGGGGGCTACGAGCAGTACGTC.

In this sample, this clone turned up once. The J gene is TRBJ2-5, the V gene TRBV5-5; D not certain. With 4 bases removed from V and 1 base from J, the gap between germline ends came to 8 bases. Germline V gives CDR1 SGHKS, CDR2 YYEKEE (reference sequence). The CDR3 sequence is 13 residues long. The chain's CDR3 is CASSVPAQETQYF. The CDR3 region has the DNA TGTGCCAGCAGCGTGCCAGCCCAAGAGACCCAGTACTTC.

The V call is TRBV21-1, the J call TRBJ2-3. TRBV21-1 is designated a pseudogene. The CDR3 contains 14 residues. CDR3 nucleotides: TGTGCCAGCAGCATCCTCCAATGCACAGATACGCAGTATTTT. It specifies CASSILQCTDTQYF.

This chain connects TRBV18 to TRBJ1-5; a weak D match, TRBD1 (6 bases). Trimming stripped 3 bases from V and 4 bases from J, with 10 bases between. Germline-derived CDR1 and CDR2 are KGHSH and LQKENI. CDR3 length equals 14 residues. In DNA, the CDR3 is TGTGCCAGCTCACCGAGACAGGAAAATCAGCCCCAGCATTTT. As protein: CASSPRQENQPQHF. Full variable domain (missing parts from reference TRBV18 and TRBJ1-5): NAGVMQNPRHLVRRRGQEARLRCSPMKGHSHVYWYRQLPEEGLKFMVYLQKENIIDESGMPKERFSAEFPKEGPSILRIQQVVRGDSAAYFCASSPRQENQPQHFGDGTRLSIL.

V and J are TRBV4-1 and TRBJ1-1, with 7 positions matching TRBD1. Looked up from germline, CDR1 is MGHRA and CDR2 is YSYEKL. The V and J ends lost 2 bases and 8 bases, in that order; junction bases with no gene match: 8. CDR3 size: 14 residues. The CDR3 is CASSQRQGPLEAFF. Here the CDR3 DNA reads TGCGCCAGCAGCCAACGACAGGGCCCACTGGAAGCTTTCTTT.

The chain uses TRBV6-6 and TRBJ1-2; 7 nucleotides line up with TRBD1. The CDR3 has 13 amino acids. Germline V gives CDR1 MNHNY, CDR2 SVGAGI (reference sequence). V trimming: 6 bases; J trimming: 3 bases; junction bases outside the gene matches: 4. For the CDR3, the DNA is TGTGCCAGCAGCCCCGACAGGGACTATGGCTACACCTTC. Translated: CASSPDRDYGYTF.

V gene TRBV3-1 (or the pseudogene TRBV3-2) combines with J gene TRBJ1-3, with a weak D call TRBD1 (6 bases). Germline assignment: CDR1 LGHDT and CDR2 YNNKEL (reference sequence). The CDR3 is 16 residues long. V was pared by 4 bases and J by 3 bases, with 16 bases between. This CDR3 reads CASSRRGGAYGNTIYF. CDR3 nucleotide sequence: TGTGCCAGCAGCCGCCGTGGGGGGGCGTATGGAAACACCATATATTTT.

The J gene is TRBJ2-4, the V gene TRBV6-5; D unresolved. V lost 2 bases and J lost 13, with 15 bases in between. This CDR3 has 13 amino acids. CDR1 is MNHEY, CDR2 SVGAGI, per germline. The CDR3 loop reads CASSYDRSGGQYF. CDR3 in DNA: TGTGCCAGCAGTTACGATCGATCGGGCGGACAGTACTTC.